This TCR beta chain was sequenced in a study of shared clonotypes between healthy human individuals. Assay: immunoSEQ multiplex PCR; the TCRdb copy retains only in-frame clones and omits some. The repertoire has under 600,000 clones, 97% of them found once; the top ten carry around 0.06%. The CDR3 is made up of 15 amino acids. CDR1 ENHRY and CDR2 SYGVKD come from the germline V gene. J was trimmed by 5 bases and V by 8 bases; bases with no gene match: 11. Material: naive CD4+ T cells sorted from blood. Indicated subset: CD45RA+ positively selected. The sequence came from a woman aged 25 to 39 in good health. The rearrangement uses TRBV10-3 and TRBJ2-3; 9 nucleotides line up with TRBD2. CDR3 sequence (DNA): TGTGCCATCGGAGGGACTAGCCCTACGAGAGATACGCAGTATTTT. Translating it yields CAIGGTSPTRDTQYF.